This is a list of T cell receptor beta chains from one sample in a study of T cell repertoires in cytomegalovirus infection. TCRdb used MiXCR to reprocess the reads, holding one entry per CDR3 protein. The table includes roughly 720,000 distinct CDR3 sequences, roughly 35% detected once. Material for sequencing was PBMCs. The receptors originated from a human donor in good health (CMV status not recorded). Some clones in this sample may be carry-over from other donors' samples. Both conserved end residues are part of each CDR3. The D gene is left open where the match is weak. Only some rows state a clone size, as once, few, many or a class for expanded clones.

d_call: TRBD2; clone_size: NA; j_call: TRBJ2-7; cdr3_length: 17; v_call: TRBV6-6; cdr3_aa: CASSSSRGGERSYEQYF; cdr3_nt: TGTGCCAGCAGTTCCTCACGGGGGGGCGAGCGGTCCTACGAGCAGTACTTC
d_call: NA; clone_size: NA; j_call: TRBJ1-3; cdr3_length: 14; v_call: TRBV19; cdr3_aa: CASTAGVTGNTIYF; cdr3_nt: TGTGCCAGCACGGCGGGAGTCACTGGAAACACCATATATTTT
d_call: TRBD1; clone_size: many; j_call: TRBJ2-3; cdr3_length: 15; v_call: TRBV28; cdr3_aa: CASSFDRARTDTQYF; cdr3_nt: TGTGCCAGCAGTTTCGACAGGGCGCGCACAGATACGCAGTATTTT
d_call: NA; clone_size: NA; j_call: TRBJ2-2; cdr3_length: 15; v_call: TRBV19; cdr3_aa: CASSMGQGWAGELFF; cdr3_nt: TGTGCCAGTAGTATGGGCCAGGGATGGGCCGGGGAGCTGTTTTTT
d_call: NA; clone_size: NA; j_call: TRBJ2-6; cdr3_length: 16; v_call: TRBV7-6; cdr3_aa: CASSPPRRPGANVLTF; cdr3_nt: TGTGCCAGCAGCCCCCCACGCCGGCCTGGGGCCAACGTCCTGACTTTC
d_call: NA; clone_size: NA; j_call: TRBJ1-1; cdr3_length: 14; v_call: TRBV15; cdr3_aa: CATSRDQQGAEAFF; cdr3_nt: TGTGCCACCAGCAGAGATCAGCAAGGGGCTGAAGCTTTCTTT
d_call: NA; clone_size: NA; j_call: TRBJ2-7; cdr3_length: 14; v_call: TRBV7-8; cdr3_aa: CASSLASGDIEKYF; cdr3_nt: TGTGCCAGCAGCTTAGCGTCCGGGGACATAGAGAAGTACTTC
d_call: NA; clone_size: NA; j_call: TRBJ2-7; cdr3_length: 14; v_call: TRBV5-4; cdr3_aa: CASSSGGAGYEQYF; cdr3_nt: TGTGCCAGCAGCTCTGGGGGCGCTGGGTACGAGCAGTACTTC
d_call: TRBD2; clone_size: NA; j_call: TRBJ2-1; cdr3_length: 14; v_call: TRBV29-1; cdr3_aa: CSDLRGDRYDEQFF; cdr3_nt: TGCAGCGATCTACGGGGGGACCGGTACGATGAGCAGTTCTTC
d_call: TRBD2; clone_size: many; j_call: TRBJ2-5; cdr3_length: 14; v_call: TRBV7-9; cdr3_aa: CASSRSGRQETQYF; cdr3_nt: TGTGCCAGCAGCCGGAGCGGGAGACAAGAGACCCAGTACTTC
d_call: NA; clone_size: NA; j_call: TRBJ1-2; cdr3_length: 13; v_call: TRBV5-6; cdr3_aa: CASRTGSTRGYTF; cdr3_nt: TGTGCCAGCAGGACGGGGAGTACTCGGGGCTACACCTTC
d_call: NA; clone_size: few; j_call: TRBJ1-1; cdr3_length: 15; v_call: TRBV7-9; cdr3_aa: CASSLEGGGNTEAFF; cdr3_nt: TGTGCCAGCAGCTTAGAAGGAGGCGGAAACACTGAAGCTTTCTTT
d_call: NA; clone_size: few; j_call: TRBJ1-1; cdr3_length: 17; v_call: TRBV20-1; cdr3_aa: CSATPGGRLSMNTEAFF; cdr3_nt: TGCAGTGCCACCCCTGGGGGAAGGCTGAGCATGAACACTGAAGCTTTCTTT
d_call: TRBD1; clone_size: NA; j_call: TRBJ2-2; cdr3_length: 15; v_call: TRBV29-1; cdr3_aa: CSVGQGASGSGELFF; cdr3_nt: TGCAGCGTGGGACAGGGGGCATCTGGTTCCGGGGAGCTGTTTTTT
d_call: NA; clone_size: few; j_call: TRBJ2-2; cdr3_length: 19; v_call: TRBV7-6; cdr3_aa: CASSLAGFNLHVNTGELFF; cdr3_nt: TGTGCCAGCAGCTTAGCGGGCTTCAACCTCCACGTGAACACCGGGGAGCTGTTTTTT
d_call: NA; clone_size: many; j_call: TRBJ1-3; cdr3_length: 15; v_call: TRBV7-2; cdr3_aa: CASSPRLAPGNTIYF; cdr3_nt: TGTGCCAGCAGCCCTCGTCTAGCCCCTGGAAACACCATATATTTT
d_call: NA; clone_size: NA; j_call: TRBJ2-7; cdr3_length: 14; v_call: TRBV28; cdr3_aa: CASSLGGSYYEQYF; cdr3_nt: TGTGCCAGCAGTTTAGGAGGCAGTTACTACGAGCAGTACTTC